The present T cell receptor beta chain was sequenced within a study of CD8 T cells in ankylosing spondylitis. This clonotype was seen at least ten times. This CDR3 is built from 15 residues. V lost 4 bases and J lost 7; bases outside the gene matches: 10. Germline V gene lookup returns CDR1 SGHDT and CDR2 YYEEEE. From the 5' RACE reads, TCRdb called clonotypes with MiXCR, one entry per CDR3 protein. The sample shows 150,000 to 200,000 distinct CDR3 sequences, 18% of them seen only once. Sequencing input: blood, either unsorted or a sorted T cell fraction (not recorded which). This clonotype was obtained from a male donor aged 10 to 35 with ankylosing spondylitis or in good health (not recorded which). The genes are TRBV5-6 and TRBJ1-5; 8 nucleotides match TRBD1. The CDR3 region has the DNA TGTGCCAGCAGCAAAGGACAGGGTGTCAGGCAGCCCCAGCATTTT. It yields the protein CASSKGQGVRQPQHF.